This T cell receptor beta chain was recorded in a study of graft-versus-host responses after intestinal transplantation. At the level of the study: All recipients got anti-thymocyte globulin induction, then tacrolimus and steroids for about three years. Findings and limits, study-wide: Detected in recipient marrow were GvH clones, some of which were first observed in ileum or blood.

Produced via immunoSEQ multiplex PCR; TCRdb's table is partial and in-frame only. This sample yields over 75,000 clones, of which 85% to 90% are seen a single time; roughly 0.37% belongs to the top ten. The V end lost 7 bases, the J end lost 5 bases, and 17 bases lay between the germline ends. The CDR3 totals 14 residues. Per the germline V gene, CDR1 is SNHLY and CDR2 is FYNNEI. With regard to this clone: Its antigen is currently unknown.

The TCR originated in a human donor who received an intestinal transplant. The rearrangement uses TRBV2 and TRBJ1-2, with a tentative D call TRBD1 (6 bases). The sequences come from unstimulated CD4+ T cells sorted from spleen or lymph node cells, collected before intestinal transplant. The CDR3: CASKGQGRVYGYTF. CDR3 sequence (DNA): TGTGCCAGCAAGGGGCAGGGGAGGGTTTATGGCTACACCTTC. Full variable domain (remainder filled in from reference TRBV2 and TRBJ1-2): EPEVTQTPSHQVTQMGQEVILRCVPISNHLYFYWYRQILGQKVEFLVSFYNNEISEKSEIFDDQFSVERPDGSNFTLKIRSTKLEDSAMYFCASKGQGRVYGYTFGSGTRLTVV.